These 6 T cell receptor beta chains were sequenced from one sample in a study of tumor-infiltrating lymphocytes in primary liver carcinoma. TCR beta cDNA came from about 500 ng total RNA, primed with a constant-region primer. Libraries for TCR beta were built through three nested multiplex PCR rounds, which together made up a slightly modified ARM-PCR procedure. Primers for the first two PCR rounds were TRBV1-TRBV30 forward primers and a C-beta reverse primer (about 9 cycles per round). From the multiplex PCR reads, TCRdb called clonotypes with MiXCR, one entry per CDR3 protein. The repertoire includes around 88,000 distinct CDR3 sequences, less than 70% of them detected once, and 27% sits in the top ten. Each 20-30 mg portion of unsorted bulk tissue served as the source for co-extraction of RNA and DNA. Sequenced sample: tumor-adjacent normal liver tissue. These receptors were taken from a man aged 35-49 years with primary liver carcinoma and hepatitis B virus infection.

A note on this clonotype: A read error may be the cause here, since a much bigger clone is one base away. The chain combines TRBV5-5 with TRBJ1-2; the D is unclear. The CDR3 loop spans 12 amino acids. CDR1 is SGHKS and CDR2 is YYEKEE in the germline V gene (reference sequence). V was cut by 4 bases and J by 0 bases, with 4 bases left in between. In nucleotides, the CDR3 is TGTGCCAGCAGCATGCCTAACTATGGCTACACCTTC. This encodes CASSMPNYGYTF.

This clonotype appeared a few times. A much larger clone differs from this one at a single base, so this may be a read error. The chain joins TRBV5-1 to TRBJ2-7; a weak D match, TRBD2 (5 bases). Deletions cut 6 bases from V and 0 bases from J, with 13 bases between. CDR1 is SGHRS and CDR2 is YFSETQ in the germline V gene. This CDR3 comprises 14 residues. The CDR3 loop reads CASNLLGSSYEQYF. The CDR3 DNA reads TGCGCCAGCAACCTCCTAGGGAGCTCCTACGAGCAGTACTTC.

The table lists this clonotype with many counts. The rearrangement uses TRBV12-5 and TRBJ1-1; 9 bases align to TRBD1. The trim removed 0 bases at V and 3 bases at J, leaving 14 bases unmatched. Germline V gene sequence: CDR1 LGHNT, CDR2 FRNRAP. CDR3 length: 19 residues. CDR3 residues: CASGLVVGTGWGEDTEAFF. CDR3 bases: TGTGCTAGTGGTTTGGTAGTCGGGACAGGGTGGGGTGAGGACACTGAAGCTTTCTTT.

Remarks on this clonotype: Mismatch with germline at one junction end may stem from a read error. The J gene is TRBJ2-1, the V gene TRBV29-1; D perhaps matches TRBD2 (5 bases). Germline V lookup: CDR1 SQVTM, CDR2 ANQGSEA. This CDR3 comprises 14 residues. The DNA for the CDR3 is TGCAGCGTTGAAGGCCGGGGTCAGTACAAGGAGCTGTTCTTC. Amino acid sequence: CSVEGRGQYKELFF.

Notes on this clonotype: No conserved phenylalanine or tryptophan ends this CDR3, so it is likely a read error. The chain combines TRBV14 with TRBJ2-7; D is possibly TRBD2 (5 bases). Germline V gives CDR1 SGHDN, CDR2 FVKESK. The CDR3 spans 14 residues. With 4 bases removed from V and 7 bases from J, the gap between germline ends came to 17 bases. The CDR3 coding sequence is TGTGCCAGCAGCCGGACTTCCGCAAACTATGAGCAGTACTTG. It specifies CASSRTSANYEQYL.

About this clonotype: It may be a read error: a sequence one base away is much more abundant. The chain recombines TRBV14 with TRBJ2-7, with 9 bases that match TRBD1. CDR1 and CDR2 (germline): SGHDN, FVKESK. The CDR3 is 15 amino acids. The CDR3 region is CASSQTGTGSCEQYF. CDR3 DNA: TGTGCCAGCAGCCAGACTGGGACAGGGTCCTGCGAGCAGTACTTC. Full variable domain (remainder filled in from reference TRBV14 and TRBJ2-7): EAGVTQFPSHSVIEKGQTVTLRCDPISGHDNLYWYRRVMGKEIKFLLHFVKESKQDESGMPNNRFLAERTGGTYSTLKVQPAELEDSGVYFCASSQTGTGSCEQYFGPGTRLTVT.